This T cell receptor beta chain was obtained from a study of blood T cell repertoires in COVID-19. Study-level information: Researchers got acute and convalescent COVID-19 samples from the United States, Italy and Spain.

In this sample, this clone turned up once. Authors' processing steps: Amplification from reference gene primers served as the basis for estimated nucleated cell counts. TCRdb's table, derived via immunoSEQ multiplex PCR, lists solely in-frame clones and lacks some. Clone size and V and J calls were adopted from that table, with D and trimming inferred from the DNA. The sample shows roughly 120,000 clones, approximately 82% of them seen only once. Germline-derived CDR1 and CDR2 are DFQATT and SNEGSKA (reference sequence). Trimming cost V 3 bases and J 4 bases; bases outside gene matches: 7. This CDR3 has 14 amino acids.

The receptor was isolated from a man between 65 and 85 years old with active or convalescent COVID-19. This chain uses TRBV20-1 with TRBJ2-3, with TRBD2 identical over 7 bases. Sequencing was carried out using peripheral blood. DNA of the CDR3: TGCAGTGCTAGTGTCGCGGGAGTGCCAGATACGCAGTATTTT. As protein: CSASVAGVPDTQYF.